The T cell receptor beta chain under discussion was sequenced for a study of blood T cell repertoires in COVID-19. Study details: Sources were T cells, B-cell-depleted T cells, or PBMCs; the material itself was cDNA or gDNA.

The V and J ends lost 5 bases and 3 bases, in that order; junction bases with no gene match: 7. The CDR3 runs 16 residues. The germline V gene has CDR1 SGHTA and CDR2 FQGNSA. Method: immunoSEQ multiplex PCR; TCRdb's copy keeps in-frame clones and lacks some. In the table there are around 130,000 clones, approximately 80% of which are singletons. The chain carries TRBV7-2 and TRBJ2-2; 9 bases agree with TRBD1. Sequenced sample: peripheral blood. The TCR was taken from a human donor in a cohort sampled during active COVID-19. CDR3: CASSTRTGAYTGELFF. The CDR3 nucleotides are TGTGCCAGCAGCACCCGGACAGGGGCCTACACCGGGGAGCTGTTTTTT.